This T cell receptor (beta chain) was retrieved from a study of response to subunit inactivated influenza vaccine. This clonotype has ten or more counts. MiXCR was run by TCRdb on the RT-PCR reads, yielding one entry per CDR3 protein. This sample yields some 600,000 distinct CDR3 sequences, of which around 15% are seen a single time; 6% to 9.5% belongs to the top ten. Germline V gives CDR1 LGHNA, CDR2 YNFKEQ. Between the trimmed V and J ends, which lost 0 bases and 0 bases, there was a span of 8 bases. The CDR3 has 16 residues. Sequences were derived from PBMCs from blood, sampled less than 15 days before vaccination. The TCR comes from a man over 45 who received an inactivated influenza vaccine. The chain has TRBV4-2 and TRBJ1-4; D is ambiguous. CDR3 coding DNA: TGTGCCAGCAGCCAAGATCCCCTTGCAACTAATGAAAAACTGTTTTTT. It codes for CASSQDPLATNEKLFF.